This T cell receptor (beta chain) came from a study of cytomegalovirus exposure and HLA in healthy donors. Study-level points and caveats: By HLA locus, TCR association rates varied in a later analysis, with DRB1 showing the most and HLA-C the fewest. A later analysis linked a missense variant in DCLRE1C to the trimming of TCR beta V and J genes.

The V segment lost 6 bases and the J segment 4 bases; nucleotides outside the gene matches: 2. The CDR3 length is 14 residues. Germline loops: CDR1 SGHVS, CDR2 FQNEAQ. Primers: 60 Vbeta forward and 13 Jbeta reverse. Original methodology: Roughly 12 million shared chains were among 65 million to 85 million unique TCR beta chains counted in a later analysis. This table comes from immunoSEQ multiplex PCR, and its TCRdb copy is limited to in-frame clones, with some not included. V, J and clone size were drawn from that table, and D and trimming were deduced from the DNA. The sample lists some 120,000 clones; 60% to 85% were seen once. This clone was seen a single time. Antigen unknown.

This clonotype originated in a female donor in good health and CMV-seronegative. The chain is built from TRBV7-8 and TRBJ2-1; 11 bases line up with TRBD2. The sequenced sample was PBMCs. The CDR3 DNA reads as TGTGCCAGCAGAACTAGCGGGGGTTACAATGAGCAGTTCTTC. Translated: CASRTSGGYNEQFF.